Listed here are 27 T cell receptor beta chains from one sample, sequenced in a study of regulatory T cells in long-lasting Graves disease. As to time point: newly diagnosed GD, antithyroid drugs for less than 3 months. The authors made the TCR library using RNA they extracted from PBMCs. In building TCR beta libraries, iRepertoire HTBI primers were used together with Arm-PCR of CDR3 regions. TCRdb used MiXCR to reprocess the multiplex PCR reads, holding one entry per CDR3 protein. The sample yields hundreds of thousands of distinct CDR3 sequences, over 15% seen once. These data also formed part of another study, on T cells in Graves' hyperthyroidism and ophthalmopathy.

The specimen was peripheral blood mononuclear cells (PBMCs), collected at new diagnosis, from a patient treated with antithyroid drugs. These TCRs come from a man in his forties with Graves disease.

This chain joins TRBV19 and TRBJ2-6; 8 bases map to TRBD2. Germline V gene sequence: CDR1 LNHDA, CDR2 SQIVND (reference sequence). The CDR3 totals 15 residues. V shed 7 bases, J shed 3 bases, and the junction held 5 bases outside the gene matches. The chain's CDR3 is CASKAGGRGANVLTF. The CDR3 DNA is TGTGCCAGTAAGGCGGGGGGACGTGGGGCCAACGTCCTGACTTTC. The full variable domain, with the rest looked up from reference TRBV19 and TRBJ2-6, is DGGITQSPKYLFRKEGQNVTLSCEQNLNHDAMYWYRQDPGQGLRLIYYSQIVNDFQKGDIAEGYSVSREKKESFPLTVTSAQKNPTAFYLCASKAGGRGANVLTFGAGSRLTVL.

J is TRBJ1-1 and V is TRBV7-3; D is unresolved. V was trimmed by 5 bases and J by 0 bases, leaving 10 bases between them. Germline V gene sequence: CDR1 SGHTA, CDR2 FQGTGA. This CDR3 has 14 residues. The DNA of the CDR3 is TGTGCCAGCAGCCCGACACCCATGAACACTGAAGCTTTCTTT. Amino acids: CASSPTPMNTEAFF.

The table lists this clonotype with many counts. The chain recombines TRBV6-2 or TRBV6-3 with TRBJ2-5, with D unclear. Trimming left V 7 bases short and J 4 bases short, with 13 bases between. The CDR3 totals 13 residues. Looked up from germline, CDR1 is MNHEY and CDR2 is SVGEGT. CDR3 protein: CASTRARGETQYF. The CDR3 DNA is TGTGCCAGCACCCGGGCCAGAGGAGAGACCCAGTACTTC.

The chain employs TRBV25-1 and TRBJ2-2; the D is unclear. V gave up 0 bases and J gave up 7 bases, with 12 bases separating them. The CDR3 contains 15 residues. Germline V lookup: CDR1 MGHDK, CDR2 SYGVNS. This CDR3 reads CASSEYPVAGGELFF. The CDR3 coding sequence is TGTGCCAGCAGTGAATATCCGGTAGCCGGCGGGGAGCTGTTTTTT.

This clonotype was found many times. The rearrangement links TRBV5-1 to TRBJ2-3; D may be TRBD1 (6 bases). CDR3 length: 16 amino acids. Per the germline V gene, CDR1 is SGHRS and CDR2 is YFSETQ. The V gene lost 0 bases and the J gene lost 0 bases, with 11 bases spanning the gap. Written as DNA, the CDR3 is TGCGCCAGCAGCTTGGGAGGGGGTAAGAGCACAGATACGCAGTATTTT. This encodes CASSLGGGKSTDTQYF.

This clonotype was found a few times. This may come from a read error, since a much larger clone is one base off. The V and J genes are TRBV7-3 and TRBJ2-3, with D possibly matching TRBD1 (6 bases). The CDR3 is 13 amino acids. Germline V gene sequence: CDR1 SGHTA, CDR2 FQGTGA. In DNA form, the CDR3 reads TGTGACAGCAGCTTAATGAGGGGACAAACGCAGTATTTT. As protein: CDSSLMRGQTQYF. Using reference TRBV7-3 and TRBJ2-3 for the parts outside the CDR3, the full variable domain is GAGVSQTPSNKVTEKGKYVELRCDPISGHTALYWYRQSLGQGPEFLIYFQGTGAADDSGLPNDRFFAVRPEGSVSTLKIQRTERGDSAVYLCDSSLMRGQTQYFGPGTRLTVL.

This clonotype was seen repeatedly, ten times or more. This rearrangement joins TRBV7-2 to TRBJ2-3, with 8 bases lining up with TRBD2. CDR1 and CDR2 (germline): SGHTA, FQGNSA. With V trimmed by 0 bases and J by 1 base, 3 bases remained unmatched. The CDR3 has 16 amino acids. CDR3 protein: CASSLASGLGTDTQYF. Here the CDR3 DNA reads TGTGCCAGCAGCTTAGCATCGGGACTAGGCACAGATACGCAGTATTTT.

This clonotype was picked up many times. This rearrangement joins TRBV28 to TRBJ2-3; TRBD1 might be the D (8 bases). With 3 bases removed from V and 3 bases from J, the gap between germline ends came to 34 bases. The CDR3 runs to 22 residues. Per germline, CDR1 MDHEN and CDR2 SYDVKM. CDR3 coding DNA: TGTGCCAGCAGTTTGGTCATAACCTGGACAGGGCGGGGGCCGCGGCGTACAGATACGCAGTATTTT. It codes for CASSLVITWTGRGPRRTDTQYF.

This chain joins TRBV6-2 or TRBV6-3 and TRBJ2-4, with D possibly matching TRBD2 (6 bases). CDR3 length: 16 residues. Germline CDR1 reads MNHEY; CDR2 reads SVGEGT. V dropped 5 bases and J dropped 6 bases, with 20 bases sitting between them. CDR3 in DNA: TGTGCCAGCAGTCGCGGGGCCCCATTTGACCCAAACATTCAGTACTTC. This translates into CASSRGAPFDPNIQYF.

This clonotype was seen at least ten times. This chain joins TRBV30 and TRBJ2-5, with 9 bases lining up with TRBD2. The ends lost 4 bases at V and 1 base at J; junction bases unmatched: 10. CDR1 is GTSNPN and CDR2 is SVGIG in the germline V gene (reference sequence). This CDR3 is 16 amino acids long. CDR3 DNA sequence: TGTGCCTGGAACCACCGGCTAGCGGGGATCCAAGAGACCCAGTACTTC. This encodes CAWNHRLAGIQETQYF.

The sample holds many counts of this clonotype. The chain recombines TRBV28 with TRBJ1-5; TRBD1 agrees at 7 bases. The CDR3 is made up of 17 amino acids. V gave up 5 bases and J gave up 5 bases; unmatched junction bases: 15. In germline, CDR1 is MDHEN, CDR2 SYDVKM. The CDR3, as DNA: TGTGCCAGCAGTCCCAGGGTGGGGAGGGGGCCTTATCAGCCCCAGCATTTT. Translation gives CASSPRVGRGPYQPQHF.

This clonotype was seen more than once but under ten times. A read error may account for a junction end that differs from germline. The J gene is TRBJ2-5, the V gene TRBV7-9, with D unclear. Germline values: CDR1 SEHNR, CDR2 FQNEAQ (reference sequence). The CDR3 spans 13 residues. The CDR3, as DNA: TGTGCCAGCAGCCTCCAGGCCCAAGGGACCCAGTACTTC. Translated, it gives CASSLQAQGTQYF.

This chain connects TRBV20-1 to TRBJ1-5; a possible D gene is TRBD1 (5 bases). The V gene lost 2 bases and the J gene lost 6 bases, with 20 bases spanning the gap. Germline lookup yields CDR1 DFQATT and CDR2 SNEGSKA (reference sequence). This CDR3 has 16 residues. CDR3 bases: TGCAGTGCTAGACCCCCAGAAGGGGAGGATCGTCAGCCCCAGCATTTT. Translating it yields CSARPPEGEDRQPQHF.

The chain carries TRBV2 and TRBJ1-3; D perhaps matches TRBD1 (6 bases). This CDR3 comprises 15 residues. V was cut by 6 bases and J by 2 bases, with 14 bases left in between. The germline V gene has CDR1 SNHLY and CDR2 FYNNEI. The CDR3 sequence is CASRWGGSAGNTIYF. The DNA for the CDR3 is TGTGCCAGCAGGTGGGGGGGCAGTGCTGGAAACACCATATATTTT.

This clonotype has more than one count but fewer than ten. In DNA form, the CDR3 reads TGTGCCAGCAGTTTAGGACAGGGAGGCTTCTCCGAGCAGTACTTC. Amino acids: CASSLGQGGFSEQYF. The chain uses TRBV12-3 or TRBV12-4 and TRBJ2-7; D might be TRBD1 (7 bases). CDR3 size: 15 residues. Trimming left V 1 base short and J 6 bases short, with 16 bases between.

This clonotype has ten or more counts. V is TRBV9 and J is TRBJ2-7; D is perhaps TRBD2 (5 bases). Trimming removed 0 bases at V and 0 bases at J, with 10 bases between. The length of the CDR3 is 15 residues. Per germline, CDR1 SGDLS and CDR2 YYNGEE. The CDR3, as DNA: TGTGCCAGCAGCGTAGCGCCGGGAAGCTCCTACGAGCAGTACTTC. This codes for CASSVAPGSSYEQYF.

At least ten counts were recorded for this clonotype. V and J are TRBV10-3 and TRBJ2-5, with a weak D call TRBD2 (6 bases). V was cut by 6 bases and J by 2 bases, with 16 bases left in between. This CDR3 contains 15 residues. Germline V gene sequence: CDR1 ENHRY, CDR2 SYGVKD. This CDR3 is CAIRGGRDTQETQYF. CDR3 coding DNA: TGTGCCATCAGAGGCGGGCGGGATACTCAAGAGACCCAGTACTTC.

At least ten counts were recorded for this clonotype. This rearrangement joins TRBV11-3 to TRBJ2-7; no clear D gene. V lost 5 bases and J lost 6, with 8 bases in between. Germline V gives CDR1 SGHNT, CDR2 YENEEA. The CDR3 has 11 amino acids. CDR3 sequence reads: CASSQDREQYF. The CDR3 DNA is TGTGCCAGCAGCCAAGATCGCGAGCAGTACTTC.

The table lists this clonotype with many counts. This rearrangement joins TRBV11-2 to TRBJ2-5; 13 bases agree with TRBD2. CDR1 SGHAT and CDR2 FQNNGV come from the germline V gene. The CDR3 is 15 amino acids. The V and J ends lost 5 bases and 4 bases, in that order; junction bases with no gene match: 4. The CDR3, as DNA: TGTGCCAGCAGCCCCGGGACTAGCGGGACAGAGACCCAGTACTTC. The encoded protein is CASSPGTSGTETQYF.

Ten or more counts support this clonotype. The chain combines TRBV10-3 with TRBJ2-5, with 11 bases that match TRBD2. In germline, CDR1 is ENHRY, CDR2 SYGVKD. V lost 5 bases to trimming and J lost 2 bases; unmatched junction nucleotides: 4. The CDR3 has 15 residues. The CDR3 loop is CAISRLAGIQETQYF. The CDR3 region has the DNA TGTGCCATCAGTCGACTAGCGGGGATTCAAGAGACCCAGTACTTC.

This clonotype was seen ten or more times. The CDR3 loop is CASSLDRGEEKLFF. In nucleotides, the CDR3 is TGTGCCAGCAGCCTGGACAGGGGAGAGGAAAAACTGTTTTTT. This chain links TRBV7-2 with TRBJ1-4; 9 bases are a match to TRBD1. Unmatched junction bases numbered 6, after V lost 5 bases and J lost 8 bases. CDR3 size: 14 residues. Per germline, CDR1 SGHTA and CDR2 FQGNSA.

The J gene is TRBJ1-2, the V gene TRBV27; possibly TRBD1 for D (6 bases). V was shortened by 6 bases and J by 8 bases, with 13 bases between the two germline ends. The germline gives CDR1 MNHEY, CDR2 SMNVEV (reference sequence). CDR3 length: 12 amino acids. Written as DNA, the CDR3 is TGTGCCAGCAGCCCCATGGGGGGCGGCTACACCTTC. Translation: CASSPMGGGYTF.

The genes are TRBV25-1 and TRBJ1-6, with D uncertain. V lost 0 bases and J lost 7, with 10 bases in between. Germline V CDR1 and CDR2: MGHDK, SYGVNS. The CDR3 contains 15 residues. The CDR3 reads CASSEYSPGNSPLHF. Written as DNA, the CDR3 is TGTGCCAGCAGTGAATATTCCCCCGGGAATTCACCCCTCCACTTT. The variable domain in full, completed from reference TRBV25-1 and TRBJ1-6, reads EADIYQTPRYLVIGTGKKITLECSQTMGHDKMYWYQQDPGMELHLIHYSYGVNSTEKGDLSSESTVSRIRTEHFPLTLESARPSHTSQYLCASSEYSPGNSPLHFGNGTRLTVT.

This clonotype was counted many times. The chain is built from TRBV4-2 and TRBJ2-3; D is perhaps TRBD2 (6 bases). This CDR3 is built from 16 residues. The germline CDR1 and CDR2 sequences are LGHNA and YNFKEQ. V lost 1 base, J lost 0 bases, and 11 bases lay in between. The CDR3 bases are TGTGCCAGCAGCCAAGGGGCGGGGACCAGCACAGATACGCAGTATTTT. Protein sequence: CASSQGAGTSTDTQYF.

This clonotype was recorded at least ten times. For the CDR3, the DNA is TGTGCCAGCAGTGAATCGCGGGGGAGGGGAGGGGCAACTAATGAAAAACTGTTTTTT. It yields the protein CASSESRGRGGATNEKLFF. The chain combines TRBV6-1 with TRBJ1-4, with D perhaps TRBD1 (5 bases). Deletions cut 2 bases from V and 0 bases from J, with 19 bases between. There are 19 residues in the CDR3. Germline V gives CDR1 MNHNS, CDR2 SASEGT.

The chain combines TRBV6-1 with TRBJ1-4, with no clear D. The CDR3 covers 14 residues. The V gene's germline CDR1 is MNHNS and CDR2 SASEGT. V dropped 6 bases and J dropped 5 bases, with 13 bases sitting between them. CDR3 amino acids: CASRRADPNEKLFF. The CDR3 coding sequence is TGTGCCAGCAGAAGGGCCGACCCCAATGAAAAACTGTTTTTT.

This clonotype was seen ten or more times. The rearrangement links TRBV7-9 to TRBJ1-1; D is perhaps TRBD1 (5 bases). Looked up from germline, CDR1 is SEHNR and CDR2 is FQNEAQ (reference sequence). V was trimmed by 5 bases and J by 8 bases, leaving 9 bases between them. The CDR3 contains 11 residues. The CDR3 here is CASSRRQEAFF. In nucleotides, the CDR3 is TGTGCCAGCAGCCGGAGACAGGAAGCTTTCTTT. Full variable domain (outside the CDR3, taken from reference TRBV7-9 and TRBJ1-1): DTGVSQNPRHKITKRGQNVTFRCDPISEHNRLYWYRQTLGQGPEFLTYFQNEAQLEKSRLLSDRFSAERPKGSFSTLEIQRTEQGDSAMYLCASSRRQEAFFGQGTRLTVV.